Shown below are 25 T cell receptor beta chains from a single sample sequenced in a study of shared clonotypes between healthy human individuals. Naive CD8 cells lacked CD45RO and underwent positive selection for CCR7, leaving out terminally differentiated effector memory CD45RA+ cells. The repertoire was sequenced with immunoSEQ multiplex PCR; TCRdb's copy has only in-frame clones and lacks some. In the table there are about 2.2 million clones, approximately 94% of which are singletons. The sample taken for sequencing was naive CD8+ T cells from PBMCs. All receptors derive from a man aged 18 to 30 in good health. Some clones in this sample may be carry-over from other donors' samples.

This chain links TRBV5-5 with TRBJ2-7; 7 bases are a match to TRBD1. V lost 2 bases to trimming and J lost 3 bases; unmatched junction nucleotides: 5. The CDR3 runs 14 residues. The V gene's germline CDR1 is SGHKS and CDR2 YYEKEE (reference sequence). The CDR3 here is CASSFSGQSYEQYF. The CDR3 nucleotides are TGTGCCAGCAGCTTTTCGGGACAGAGCTACGAGCAGTACTTC. The full variable domain, its missing parts supplied by reference TRBV5-5 and TRBJ2-7, is DAGVTQSPTHLIKTRGQQVTLRCSPISGHKSVSWYQQVLGQGPQFIFQYYEKEERGRGNFPDRFSARQFPNYSSELNVNALLLGDSALYLCASSFSGQSYEQYFGPGTRLTVT.

Written as DNA, the CDR3 is TGTGCCAGCAGTGACTACGACAGGGGCCGGTACAATGAGCAGTTCTTC. Its protein is CASSDYDRGRYNEQFF. The chain carries TRBV25-1 and TRBJ2-1; 8 bases line up with TRBD1. The CDR3 spans 16 residues. V lost 3 bases and J lost 4; bases outside the gene matches: 8. The germline gives CDR1 MGHDK, CDR2 SYGVNS.

V usage is TRBV30 and J usage is TRBJ2-1; 8 bases fit TRBD2. After removal of 5 bases from V and 4 bases from J, the junction contained 10 bases not matched to a gene. Germline values: CDR1 GTSNPN, CDR2 SVGIG (reference sequence). There are 15 residues in the CDR3. The CDR3 DNA follows: TGTGCCTGGGGGTCTGGACTAGCTCCTTACAATGAGCAGTTCTTC. The encoded protein is CAWGSGLAPYNEQFF.

V is TRBV19 and J is TRBJ2-1, with D unresolved. Germline V CDR1 and CDR2: LNHDA, SQIVND (reference sequence). There are 15 residues in the CDR3. V shed 0 bases and J shed 5 bases, with 11 bases lying between them. The CDR3 DNA follows: TGTGCCAGTAGTATAGACTTAGACGGAGACAATGAGCAGTTCTTC. Translated: CASSIDLDGDNEQFF.

The rearrangement joins TRBV28 to TRBJ2-5; D ambiguous. This CDR3 spans 13 amino acids. The germline CDR1 and CDR2 sequences are MDHEN and SYDVKM. The ends were cut back, 3 bases at V and 7 bases at J, with 12 bases in the middle. DNA of the CDR3: TGTGCCAGCAGTTTTTCCGGTCCGCCGACCCAGTACTTC. Translating it yields CASSFSGPPTQYF.

The chain carries TRBV27 and TRBJ2-7; D unclear. The CDR3 sequence is 13 residues long. Germline-derived CDR1 and CDR2 are MNHEY and SMNVEV (reference sequence). The ends were cut back, 4 bases at V and 2 bases at J, with 9 bases in the middle. The CDR3 coding sequence is TGTGCCAGCAGTTACGGGCCCCCCTACGAGCAGTACTTC. Translating gives CASSYGPPYEQYF.

The V call is TRBV4-1, the J call TRBJ2-2, with D possibly being TRBD1 or TRBD2 (5 bases each). Trimming left V 1 base short and J 5 bases short, with 11 bases between. Germline V CDR1 and CDR2: MGHRA, YSYEKL. The CDR3 consists of 15 residues. Here the CDR3 reads CASSQGQPGTGELFF. The DNA of the CDR3 is TGCGCCAGCAGCCAAGGACAGCCGGGGACCGGGGAGCTGTTTTTT.

This chain connects TRBV27 to TRBJ2-7, with D tentatively TRBD2 (7 bases). The V gene's germline CDR1 is MNHEY and CDR2 SMNVEV (reference sequence). Trimming took off 5 bases at V and 6 bases at J, with 20 bases between the two ends. There are 15 residues in the CDR3. The chain's CDR3 is CASSPTLGLGGEQYF. Written as DNA, the CDR3 is TGTGCCAGCAGTCCGACCCTTGGACTAGGGGGCGAGCAGTACTTC.

This clone was seen just once. A junction boundary mismatches the germline segment, possibly from a read error. The chain uses TRBV27 and TRBJ2-7, with D perhaps TRBD2 (6 bases). The CDR3 totals 13 residues. Per germline, CDR1 MNHEY and CDR2 SMNVEV (reference sequence). CDR3 DNA sequence: TGTACCAGCGGGTCGCTTGATACGTACGAGCAGTACTTC. Its translation: CTSGSLDTYEQYF.

The J gene is TRBJ2-7, the V gene TRBV14, with D tentatively TRBD2 (6 bases). Germline V CDR1 and CDR2: SGHDN, FVKESK. The V gene lost 4 bases and the J gene lost 6 bases, with 10 bases spanning the gap. The CDR3 spans 12 residues. Here the CDR3 DNA reads TGTGCCAGCAGCCCGGTGCGGGGCGAGCAGTACTTC. This sequence encodes CASSPVRGEQYF.

This clone was seen once. The chain uses TRBV19 and TRBJ2-7, with D perhaps matching TRBD1 or TRBD2 (5 bases each). The CDR3 extends over 13 amino acids. Germline assignment: CDR1 LNHDA and CDR2 SQIVND (reference sequence). V was shortened by 4 bases and J by 3 bases, with 10 bases between the two germline ends. The DNA of the CDR3 is TGTGCCAGTAGTACGGGACCTCTCTACGAGCAGTACTTC. It translates to CASSTGPLYEQYF.

The rearrangement links TRBV7-9 to TRBJ1-1; perhaps TRBD1 as D (5 bases). CDR1 and CDR2 (germline): SEHNR, FQNEAQ (reference sequence). The CDR3 is 15 amino acids. The V end was cut by 5 bases, the J end by 1 base, with 14 bases between. The CDR3 DNA reads as TGTGCCAGCAGCCCTCCACAGGCTACGAACACTGAAGCTTTCTTT. Residues: CASSPPQATNTEAFF. Full variable domain (remainder filled in from reference TRBV7-9 and TRBJ1-1): DTGVSQNPRHKITKRGQNVTFRCDPISEHNRLYWYRQTLGQGPEFLTYFQNEAQLEKSRLLSDRFSAERPKGSFSTLEIQRTEQGDSAMYLCASSPPQATNTEAFFGQGTRLTVV.

This chain joins TRBV7-9 and TRBJ2-3; TRBD2 matches at 12 bases. Germline lookup yields CDR1 SEHNR and CDR2 FQNEAQ (reference sequence). The CDR3 is made up of 18 amino acids. The J segment lost 3 bases and the V segment lost 8 bases, leaving 15 bases of the junction unmatched. CDR3 bases: TGTGCCAGCGGGTCTAGCGGGAGGGCTAAGGAGGGGACAGATACGCAGTATTTT. Its protein product is CASGSSGRAKEGTDTQYF.

V and J are TRBV11-2 and TRBJ2-7; 7 bases line up with TRBD1. Germline values: CDR1 SGHAT, CDR2 FQNNGV. The length of the CDR3 is 16 residues. V dropped 5 bases and J dropped 4; count of bases not matched to a gene: 14. The DNA for the CDR3 is TGTGCCAGCAGCCGATCGGGACAGAGGGGGTTTTACGAGCAGTACTTC. Translated: CASSRSGQRGFYEQYF.

The gene calls are TRBV27 and TRBJ1-1; TRBD1 matches 8 bases. J gave up 1 base and V 9 bases, and 7 bases lay outside the gene matches. Germline assignment: CDR1 MNHEY and CDR2 SMNVEV (reference sequence). The CDR3 covers 14 residues. The CDR3 DNA is TGTGCCAGTAAGCCACAGGGGGGGAACACTGAAGCTTTCTTT. Translation: CASKPQGGNTEAFF.

On this clone: Other DNA sequences from this sample encode an identical CDR3 as well. CDR3 loop: CASSLTGATDTQYF. As DNA, the CDR3 is TGTGCCAGCAGCCTGACAGGGGCCACAGATACGCAGTATTTT. The V gene is TRBV27, the J gene TRBJ2-3; 8 bases fit TRBD1. Germline V lookup: CDR1 MNHEY, CDR2 SMNVEV (reference sequence). The CDR3 spans 14 residues. The J segment lost 2 bases and the V segment lost 6 bases, leaving 4 bases of the junction unmatched.

The rearrangement joins TRBV4-1 to TRBJ1-1; D remains ambiguous. Germline lookup yields CDR1 MGHRA and CDR2 YSYEKL. V was cut by 2 bases and J by 0 bases, with 13 bases left in between. This CDR3 is 16 amino acids long. The CDR3 region is CASSQIGLSMNTEAFF. CDR3 coding DNA: TGCGCCAGCAGCCAAATCGGGCTTTCCATGAACACTGAAGCTTTCTTT.

The genes are TRBV5-4 and TRBJ2-1; TRBD2 is a possible D gene (5 bases). The germline CDR1 and CDR2 sequences are SGHNT and YYREEE (reference sequence). The CDR3 has 14 amino acids. The V gene lost 1 base and the J gene lost 6 bases, with 11 bases spanning the gap. The CDR3 DNA sequence: TGTGCCAGCAGCTTGACCGGACTTCTCAATGAGCAGTTCTTC. Translation gives CASSLTGLLNEQFF.

About this clone: Other DNA sequences in the sample encode the same CDR3. The chain joins TRBV5-6 to TRBJ2-3, with D hard to call. CDR3 size: 15 residues. Germline CDR1 reads SGHDT; CDR2 reads YYEEEE. The V and J ends lost 0 bases and 0 bases respectively, with 8 bases between them. CDR3 sequence (DNA): TGTGCCAGCAGCTTGGGTTTGGCTAGCACAGATACGCAGTATTTT. Its protein product is CASSLGLASTDTQYF.

To note about this clone: Other nucleotide sequences in the sample specify the same CDR3. The genes are TRBV15 and TRBJ2-7; D might be TRBD2 (5 bases). V dropped 0 bases and J dropped 0 bases, with 9 bases sitting between them. The germline V gene has CDR1 LNHNV and CDR2 YYDKDF (reference sequence). The CDR3 length is 15 residues. In DNA form, the CDR3 reads TGTGCCACCAGCAGAGATCGGGGAAGCTCCTACGAGCAGTACTTC. It translates to CATSRDRGSSYEQYF.

A note on this clone: Distinct nucleotide sequences in the sample also encode this CDR3. The chain uses TRBV7-9 and TRBJ2-1, with unresolved D. The CDR3 has 14 residues. CDR1 is SEHNR and CDR2 is FQNEAQ in the germline V gene (reference sequence). Trimming removed 4 bases at V and 0 bases at J, with 7 bases between. The CDR3: CASSSVSSYNEQFF. The CDR3 bases are TGTGCCAGCAGCTCAGTGAGCTCCTACAATGAGCAGTTCTTC.

The chain couples TRBV28 to TRBJ1-4; no reliable D call. The germline CDR1 and CDR2 sequences are MDHEN and SYDVKM. The CDR3 runs 18 residues. Deletions cut 3 bases from V and 3 bases from J, with 20 bases between. DNA for the CDR3: TGTGCCAGCAGTTTTCCGATCGTAGACATTTGGCCTAATGAAAAACTGTTTTTT. This translates into CASSFPIVDIWPNEKLFF.

This clone was observed a handful of times. The identical CDR3 is also encoded by other nucleotide sequences in the sample. The rearrangement joins TRBV27 to TRBJ1-1, with unresolved D. V was shortened by 2 bases and J by 2 bases, with 6 bases between the two germline ends. The CDR3 runs 13 residues. The germline CDR1 and CDR2 sequences are MNHEY and SMNVEV (reference sequence). CDR3 in amino acids: CASSLVGNTEAFF. CDR3 bases: TGTGCCAGCAGTTTAGTCGGTAACACTGAAGCTTTCTTT.

The chain employs TRBV27 and TRBJ1-5; the D is unclear. CDR3 length equals 16 residues. The V gene's germline CDR1 is MNHEY and CDR2 SMNVEV (reference sequence). Trimming removed 4 bases at V and 3 bases at J, with 16 bases between. CDR3 in DNA: TGTGCCAGCAGTTCGGCTTCACGCTCCAACAATCAGCCCCAGCATTTT. Translating it yields CASSSASRSNNQPQHF.

The chain has TRBV4-1 and TRBJ2-7, with 14 bases that match TRBD2. CDR3 length: 17 residues. CDR1 is MGHRA, CDR2 YSYEKL, per germline. Trimming at V came to 1 base and at J to 2 bases, leaving 4 bases not matched to a gene. CDR3 DNA sequence: TGCGCCAGCAGCCAAGGGGGACTAGCGGGGGCCACCTACGAGCAGTACTTC. This gives the protein CASSQGGLAGATYEQYF.